The rows below give T cell receptor beta chains drawn from one sample of a study of T cells in Graves' hyperthyroidism and ophthalmopathy. From the multiplex PCR reads, TCRdb called clonotypes with MiXCR, one entry per CDR3 protein. The sample lists roughly 380,000 distinct CDR3 sequences, about a sixth occurring once. Material for sequencing was blood. The receptor set was obtained from a woman between 40 and 55 years old with Graves' ophthalmopathy. Each CDR3 is given with its conserved first and last residue. D genes are given only for firm matches. Expanded clones get a size class; other rows say once, few or many, or leave the size out.

v_call: TRBV24-1
clone_size: many
d_call: -
j_call: TRBJ1-3
cdr3_nt: TGTGCCACCAGTGATTCCGGACAGCTAGTGGGAAACACCATATATTTT
cdr3_aa: CATSDSGQLVGNTIYF

v_call: TRBV18
clone_size: many
d_call: -
j_call: TRBJ2-7
cdr3_nt: TGTGCCAGCTCACGAGGCCGGCAGGGCTACGAGCAGTACTTC
cdr3_aa: CASSRGRQGYEQYF

v_call: TRBV5-6
clone_size: -
d_call: TRBD1
j_call: TRBJ2-2
cdr3_nt: TGTGCCAGCATCTACAGGGGGCGCGGAGGGGAGCTGTTTTTT
cdr3_aa: CASIYRGRGGELFF

v_call: TRBV7-3
clone_size: many
d_call: TRBD2
j_call: TRBJ2-5
cdr3_nt: TGTGCCAGCAGCTTGGATGATAGCGGGGCTCCCCAGTACTTC
cdr3_aa: CASSLDDSGAPQYF

v_call: TRBV18
clone_size: -
d_call: -
j_call: TRBJ2-7
cdr3_nt: TGTGCCAGCTCAGGGGGGCTGGAGCCCTACGAGCAGTACTTC
cdr3_aa: CASSGGLEPYEQYF

v_call: TRBV5-6
clone_size: many
d_call: TRBD1
j_call: TRBJ2-7
cdr3_nt: TGTGCCAGCAGCCCGGACAGGGTTCTATTATACGAGCAGTACTTC
cdr3_aa: CASSPDRVLLYEQYF

v_call: TRBV18
clone_size: many
d_call: -
j_call: TRBJ2-5
cdr3_nt: TGTGCCAGCTCACCCGTGGGGGGAGAGACCCAGTACTTC
cdr3_aa: CASSPVGGETQYF

v_call: TRBV20-1
clone_size: few
d_call: -
j_call: TRBJ2-3
cdr3_nt: TGCAGTGCTAGAGATCCCCAACTAGGTTTTTCAGATACGCAGTATTTT
cdr3_aa: CSARDPQLGFSDTQYF

v_call: TRBV6-5
clone_size: -
d_call: -
j_call: TRBJ2-7
cdr3_nt: TGTGCCAGCAGTTACGCCGGGGAGGCATTGGAGCAGTACTTC
cdr3_aa: CASSYAGEALEQYF

v_call: TRBV6-5
clone_size: many
d_call: -
j_call: TRBJ2-2
cdr3_nt: TGTGCCAGCAGTTACTCGTTCGTCCAAACAGGAGGGGAGCTGTTTTTT
cdr3_aa: CASSYSFVQTGGELFF

v_call: TRBV18
clone_size: many
d_call: -
j_call: TRBJ1-1
cdr3_nt: TGTGCCAGCTCACCACCGCCGGACTTCATAACTGAAGCTTTCTTT
cdr3_aa: CASSPPPDFITEAFF

v_call: TRBV28
clone_size: -
d_call: TRBD2
j_call: TRBJ2-7
cdr3_nt: TGTGCCAGCAGTTTTGGGACTAGCGGGAGGATCGAGCAGTACTTC
cdr3_aa: CASSFGTSGRIEQYF

v_call: TRBV6-2/TRBV6-3
clone_size: -
d_call: -
j_call: TRBJ1-2
cdr3_nt: TGTGCCAGCAGTTCCGCGGGACGGAACTATGGCTACACCTTC
cdr3_aa: CASSSAGRNYGYTF

v_call: TRBV27
clone_size: many
d_call: -
j_call: TRBJ2-2
cdr3_nt: TGTGCCAGCAGTTTATTGGCCGAGGGGAACACCGGGGAGCTGTTTTTT
cdr3_aa: CASSLLAEGNTGELFF

v_call: TRBV29-1
clone_size: few
d_call: -
j_call: TRBJ2-2
cdr3_nt: TGCAGCGTTGCCGCCTCCCCAATTTCGAACACCGGGGAGCTGTTTTTT
cdr3_aa: CSVAASPISNTGELFF

v_call: TRBV10-3
clone_size: -
d_call: TRBD2
j_call: TRBJ2-7
cdr3_nt: TGTGCCATCAGTGAGGAACTAGCGGGAGCCGAGCAGTACTTC
cdr3_aa: CAISEELAGAEQYF

v_call: TRBV5-1
clone_size: many
d_call: -
j_call: TRBJ1-1
cdr3_nt: TGCGCCAGCAGCTTGGATGCAGGGCTAGCCACTGAAGCTTTCTTT
cdr3_aa: CASSLDAGLATEAFF

v_call: TRBV28
clone_size: many
d_call: TRBD1
j_call: TRBJ1-5
cdr3_nt: TGTGCCAGCAGTTTTAGCGGCCCGACAGGGTTCAATCAGCCCCAGCATTTT
cdr3_aa: CASSFSGPTGFNQPQHF

v_call: TRBV2
clone_size: many
d_call: TRBD1
j_call: TRBJ1-2
cdr3_nt: TGTGCCAGCAGGAAGGGGGCACCCTATGGCTACACCTTC
cdr3_aa: CASRKGAPYGYTF

v_call: TRBV15
clone_size: many
d_call: -
j_call: TRBJ2-7
cdr3_nt: TGTGCCACCAGCAGAGATGTCGTCGGAAGCTCCTACGAGCAGTACTTC
cdr3_aa: CATSRDVVGSSYEQYF

v_call: TRBV27
clone_size: many
d_call: -
j_call: TRBJ1-2
cdr3_nt: TGTGCCAGCAGGGCGGGGGATTATGGAAGCTACACCTTC
cdr3_aa: CASRAGDYGSYTF

v_call: TRBV2
clone_size: -
d_call: TRBD2
j_call: TRBJ2-7
cdr3_nt: TGTGCCAGCAGTGACGGACCAGCGGGAGTTAATGAGCAGTGCTTC
cdr3_aa: CASSDGPAGVNEQCF

v_call: TRBV15
clone_size: many
d_call: -
j_call: TRBJ1-2
cdr3_nt: TGTGCCACCAGCAGACAGGGCGACTATGGCTACACCTTC
cdr3_aa: CATSRQGDYGYTF

v_call: TRBV27
clone_size: many
d_call: TRBD1
j_call: TRBJ2-5
cdr3_nt: TGTGCCAGCAGTTCGACAGGGACCCAAGAGACCCAGTACTTC
cdr3_aa: CASSSTGTQETQYF

v_call: TRBV30
clone_size: many
d_call: TRBD1
j_call: TRBJ2-7
cdr3_nt: TGTGCCTGGAGTCTCGGGGACAGGGAATACTTC
cdr3_aa: CAWSLGDREYF

v_call: TRBV19
clone_size: many
d_call: -
j_call: TRBJ1-1
cdr3_nt: TGTGCCAGTCAGAGTAGCTCCGGGGGCACTGAAGCTTTCTTT
cdr3_aa: CASQSSSGGTEAFF

v_call: TRBV12-3/TRBV12-4
clone_size: many
d_call: -
j_call: TRBJ2-7
cdr3_nt: TGTGCCAGCAGTTTCATGGGCATCTACGAGCAGTACTTC
cdr3_aa: CASSFMGIYEQYF

v_call: TRBV20-1
clone_size: many
d_call: -
j_call: TRBJ2-7
cdr3_nt: TGCAGTGCGCGAGGGACATTGGAAAGGGTCTACGAGCAGTGCTTC
cdr3_aa: CSARGTLERVYEQCF

v_call: TRBV6-5
clone_size: many
d_call: -
j_call: TRBJ2-2
cdr3_nt: TGTGCCAGCAGTTACGATGGGGCCCACACCGGGGAGCTGTTTTTT
cdr3_aa: CASSYDGAHTGELFF

v_call: TRBV5-6
clone_size: many
d_call: -
j_call: TRBJ2-5
cdr3_nt: TGTGCCAGCAGCTTGGAGGACGGAGTGGAGACCCAGTACTTC
cdr3_aa: CASSLEDGVETQYF

v_call: TRBV2
clone_size: once
d_call: -
j_call: TRBJ1-3
cdr3_nt: TGTGCCAGCACCCTGGACAGTTTAGGTGGAAACACCATATATTTT
cdr3_aa: CASTLDSLGGNTIYF

v_call: TRBV27
clone_size: many
d_call: -
j_call: TRBJ1-1
cdr3_nt: TGTGCCAGCAGTTATGTGGTAGGGTCGGCGGAAGCTTTCTTT
cdr3_aa: CASSYVVGSAEAFF

v_call: TRBV5-1
clone_size: many
d_call: -
j_call: TRBJ2-7
cdr3_nt: TGCGCCAGCAGCTTGCGTCCAGGGAGCTACGAGCAGTACTTC
cdr3_aa: CASSLRPGSYEQYF

v_call: TRBV28
clone_size: few
d_call: -
j_call: TRBJ2-5
cdr3_nt: TGTGCCAGCAGTTTATCAACGCAATTAGAGACCCAGTACTTC
cdr3_aa: CASSLSTQLETQYF

v_call: TRBV6-2/TRBV6-3
clone_size: few
d_call: -
j_call: TRBJ2-5
cdr3_nt: TGTGCCAGCAGCCACCTCGAGCAAGAGACCCAGTACTTC
cdr3_aa: CASSHLEQETQYF

v_call: TRBV9
clone_size: -
d_call: -
j_call: TRBJ2-7
cdr3_nt: TGTGCCAGCAGCGTAGCTACCGTGGGCGAGCAGTACTTC
cdr3_aa: CASSVATVGEQYF